The entry below describes one T cell receptor (beta chain). Its cognate antigen is unknown. From the germline J gene comes the end of the CDR3, since the read stops 3 residues before it. The sample is drawn from a study of T cells in women clearing cervical HPV infection. Findings and caveats of the study: Richness plus V gene abundances separated cases from controls with AUC about 0.8.

Trimming stripped 5 bases from V and 0 bases from J, with 14 bases between. This CDR3 has 16 residues. Germline CDR1 reads MNHEY; CDR2 reads SVGEGT. Cervical HPV DNA detected by MY09/MY11 PCR, typed by dot-blot. The method was immunoSEQ multiplex PCR; TCRdb's version includes in-frame clones alone and lacks a portion of them. This sample's clone table lists some 39,000 clones. The gene calls are TRBV6-2 or TRBV6-3 and TRBJ1-5; possibly TRBD1 for D (6 bases). This clonotype was obtained from a woman between 18 and 70 years old with a cervical HPV16 infection that either progressed to CIN3+ or cleared (not recorded which). The sequenced sample consisted of blood buffy coat. CDR3 DNA, as far as it was read: TGTGCCAGCAGTGCCCTCTTACAGGGTAGCAATCAGCCC. The encoded protein is CASSALLQGSNQP. The CDR3, in full, reads CASSALLQGSNQPQHF.